This T cell receptor (beta chain) was found in a study of T cell responses to AZD1222 COVID-19 vaccine. Study-wide results and limits: Spike-spanning, vaccine-associated CD4 TCRs were dominant at 160-218 and 743-854. Most donors were white British and more were female, and clonal diversity was possibly underestimated. Unmutated variant regions are reportedly targeted by nearly half of spike-specific TCRs.

The CDR3 consists of 15 residues. The V and J ends lost 0 bases and 3 bases respectively, with 11 bases between them. Per germline, CDR1 MNHNS and CDR2 SASEGT. Some clones are missing from TCRdb's copy, which holds only in-frame ones; the method was immunoSEQ multiplex PCR. This sample yields about 85,000 clones, of which about 87% are seen a single time; 16% belongs to the top ten. This clone was counted only a few times. What it binds is unknown. V usage is TRBV6-1 and J usage is TRBJ1-2; no reliable D call. The sequence came from an adult in good health. Specimen: peripheral blood, collected on day 0 of AZD1222 vaccination. CDR3 sequence (DNA): TGTGCCAGCAGTGAAGCGCCTAACACTTACTATGGCTACACCTTC. Translation: CASSEAPNTYYGYTF.